This T cell receptor beta chain was recorded in a study of blood T cell repertoires in COVID-19. Looking at the study overall: Researchers got acute and convalescent COVID-19 samples from the United States, Italy and Spain. PBMCs, B-cell-depleted T cells, or T cells provided the cDNA or gDNA that made up the material.

V dropped 0 bases and J dropped 7 bases, with 19 bases sitting between them. The CDR3 loop spans 16 amino acids. CDR1 and CDR2 (germline): SGHRS, YFSETQ. As processed by the authors: How many nucleated cells were present was estimated from reference gene primer amplification. Clones were sequenced by immunoSEQ multiplex PCR, and TCRdb holds only the in-frame ones, with some missing. V, J and clone size are those of that table, while D and trimming were read from the DNA. The table records roughly 100,000 clones, approximately 89% of them present only once. The material sequenced was peripheral blood. The TCR sequence derives from a woman of 80 years or more in a cohort sampled during active COVID-19. The chain uses TRBV5-1 and TRBJ1-2; the D is unclear. The CDR3: CASSLGFRDMGSGYTF. The CDR3 region has the DNA TGCGCCAGCAGCTTGGGATTTCGGGATATGGGTTCTGGCTACACCTTC.